The entry below gives a single TCR beta chain sequence along with its context. Its specificity is unknown. The data originate from a study of radiation and T cells in renal cell carcinoma. Clones were sequenced by immunoSEQ multiplex PCR, and TCRdb holds only the in-frame ones, with some missing. The table has around 140,000 clones, around four fifths seen once; the top ten hold around a quarter. Time point specified: baseline pretreatment blood. This sample's treatment: 15 Gy SBRT to primary tumor, nephrectomy 4 weeks later. V lost 4 bases and J lost 1, with 8 bases in between. Looked up from germline, CDR1 is SGHRS and CDR2 is YFSETQ. This CDR3 region has 14 residues. Whole-study findings and limits: In blood, top tumor clones expanded by 2 weeks, shrinking by 4.

Sequenced here: blood, sampled from a patient whose treatment included radiotherapy and nephrectomy. The TCR originated in a woman between 50 and 59 years old with renal cell carcinoma. The V call is TRBV5-1, the J call TRBJ2-2; weak D call: TRBD1 (6 bases). CDR3 sequence: CASSPQGNTGELFF. As DNA, the CDR3 is TGCGCCAGCAGCCCACAGGGGAACACCGGGGAGCTGTTTTTT.